This T cell receptor beta chain emerged from a study of CXCR3-negative and CXCR3-positive naive CD8 T cells. Overall study: TRB reads totalled about 150 million, about 1.5 +/- 0.3 million per library. Findings of the study overall: With CXCR3 expression partially decreased after cryopreservation, most assays relied on fresh PBMCs. Naive subsets expressed similar surface CD5; TRB CDR3 features served to infer TCR strength. TRB CDR3s of CXCR3-positive naive cells were more hydrophobic than those of CXCR3-negative naive cells.

Naive CD8+ T cells showed a CD45RO-CCR7+CD27+CD95- phenotype. Libraries of TRB cDNA were made by 5' RACE and carried UMIs. TCRdb reprocessed the 5' RACE reads and reports one entry per CDR3 protein, with no DNA. The sample includes more than 100,000 distinct CDR3 sequences. Details on this clonotype: Its antigen is not known.

The sequence was collected from a human donor in good health. Some clones in this sample may be carry-over from other donors' samples. The sequencing input was naive CXCR3+ CD8+ T cells from blood. The sample's subset: CD45RO-CCR7+CD27+CD95- naive CD8+ T cells expressing CXCR3 (TNR3+).

The CDR3 here is CAAAVAAGELFF. The rearrangement joins TRBV2 to TRBJ2-2. The germline V gene has CDR1 SNHLY and CDR2 FYNNEI. The CDR3 runs 12 residues.